This T cell receptor beta chain derives from a study of vaccination effects on CD4 cells after COVID-19. Findings and limits, study-wide: Marked clonal contraction was seen in infection- and vaccine-induced clones late after vaccination.

Following 10 days of culture, CD4+ T cells were isolated. Either the BNT162b2 or mRNA-1273 vaccine was given to participants in two doses. The vaccine recipients had no prior SARS-CoV-2 infection, with negative nucleocapsid antibodies. Cultures had half their medium replaced with IL-2 medium on days 3 and 7. Turning to this clone: Its antigen is unknown.

Germline V gives CDR1 SGHTA, CDR2 FQGNSA. This CDR3 region has 14 residues. The V gene lost 7 bases and the J gene lost 7 bases, with 16 bases spanning the gap. The method was immunoSEQ multiplex PCR; TCRdb's version includes in-frame clones alone and lacks a portion of them. Of more than 55,000 clones in the sample, approximately 72% were seen once. The sequencing used CD4+ T cells from PBMCs cultured without peptide, collected after COVID-19 vaccination. The V and J genes are TRBV7-2 and TRBJ2-2; possible D gene TRBD1, 5 bases. The sequence was obtained from a human donor who received a COVID-19 vaccine. As DNA, the CDR3 is TGTGCCAGCACCCCGAGCAGGGAAAACGGGGAGCTGTTTTTT. Its protein is CASTPSRENGELFF.